This is a list of T cell receptor beta chains from one sample in a study of T cell repertoires in cytomegalovirus infection. For these TCRs, the target antigens are not known. TCRdb independently ran MiXCR on the reads; one entry per CDR3 protein. The sample carries 350,000 to 400,000 distinct CDR3 sequences, approximately 30% recorded once. The specimen was cultured PBMCs, collected from culture after CMV antigen stimulation. The receptors come from a human donor in good health (CMV status not recorded). Some clones in this sample may be carry-over from other donors' samples. Each CDR3 is given with its conserved first and last residue. The order of the fields is D gene, clone size, V gene, J gene, CDR3 protein, CDR3 DNA. D genes are given only for firm matches. Clone size, where shown, is once, few, many, or a class for clones that have expanded.

>.|.|TRBV20-1|TRBJ2-5
CSASYQSYQETQYF
TGCAGTGCTAGTTACCAATCGTACCAAGAGACCCAGTACTTC
>TRBD1|.|TRBV28|TRBJ1-4
CASSLLLQGAREKLFF
TGTGCCAGCAGTTTACTCCTACAGGGGGCGAGGGAAAAACTGTTTTTT
>.|many|TRBV7-6|TRBJ1-6
CASSLVPERSSPLHF
TGTGCCAGCAGCTTAGTTCCGGAGCGGAGTTCACCCCTCCACTTT
>.|few|TRBV10-3|TRBJ2-7
CAISALRDIYEQYF
TGTGCCATCAGTGCCCTCCGGGACATTTACGAGCAGTACTTC
>.|.|TRBV7-2|TRBJ2-1
CASSLDLRDNEQFF
TGTGCCAGCAGCTTAGATCTTCGGGACAATGAGCAGTTCTTC
>.|.|TRBV6-2/TRBV6-3|TRBJ2-3
CASSYTTLDGDTQYF
TGTGCCAGCAGTTACACAACCCTGGACGGAGATACGCAGTATTTT
>TRBD2|many|TRBV5-4|TRBJ2-7
CASSLGTSELYEQYF
TGTGCCAGCAGCCTAGGGACTAGCGAGCTCTACGAGCAGTACTTC
>.|.|TRBV7-2|TRBJ2-1
CASSLAFRVGGSYNEQFF
TGTGCCAGCAGCTTAGCTTTCCGGGTCGGGGGCAGTTACAATGAGCAGTTCTTC
>.|.|TRBV28|TRBJ1-3
CASSLQESSGNTIYF
TGTGCCAGCAGCTTACAAGAGAGCTCTGGAAACACCATATATTTT
>TRBD2|few|TRBV6-4|TRBJ2-1
CASSVQSRELGGEQFF
TGTGCCAGCAGTGTACAGTCCCGGGAGTTGGGGGGGGAGCAGTTCTTC
>TRBD2|many|TRBV7-3|TRBJ2-3
CASSPRQAGPSDTQYF
TGTGCCAGCAGCCCCCGACAAGCGGGACCATCAGATACGCAGTATTTT
>.|few|TRBV28|TRBJ1-1
CASSLRAAHRSEAFF
TGTGCCAGCAGTTTAAGGGCTGCCCACCGGTCCGAAGCTTTCTTT
>TRBD2|once|TRBV24-1|TRBJ2-1
CATSEGGWDYNEQFF
TGTGCCACCAGTGAGGGGGGGTGGGATTACAATGAGCAGTTCTTC
>.|.|TRBV6-5|TRBJ2-1
CASSYARTSTSNEQFF
TGTGCCAGCAGTTACGCGCGGACGTCTACCTCCAATGAGCAGTTCTTC
>TRBD1|.|TRBV7-4|TRBJ1-3
CASSFTSGTGGNTIYF
TGTGCCAGCAGCTTCACGTCCGGGACAGGAGGAAACACCATATATTTT
>TRBD1|few|TRBV7-2|TRBJ2-5
CASSFDREETQYF
TGTGCCAGCAGCTTCGACAGGGAAGAGACCCAGTACTTC
>.|.|TRBV24-1|TRBJ2-5
CATSDLDLNGETQYF
TGTGCCACCAGTGATTTAGATCTGAATGGAGAGACCCAGTACTTC